Below, 25 T cell receptor beta chains from the same sample are listed, as sequenced in a study of cytomegalovirus exposure and HLA in healthy donors. The primer mix had 60 Vbeta and 13 Jbeta primers. Measured with immunoSEQ multiplex PCR; TCRdb has only the in-frame clones, and not every one. The table has 120,000 to 150,000 clones, roughly 80% seen once. The sample was PBMCs. These receptors were obtained from a woman younger than 45 in good health and CMV-seronegative.

This clone has more than one count but fewer than ten. The chain links TRBV10-3 to TRBJ1-1; D is unresolved. The V end was cut by 9 bases, the J end by 4 bases, with 12 bases between. The CDR3 extends over 12 amino acids. CDR1 and CDR2 (germline): ENHRY, SYGVKD. CDR3 DNA sequence: TGTGCCATTCGGGGTTGGAGCACTGAAGCTTTCTTT. It yields the protein CAIRGWSTEAFF.

V and J are TRBV7-9 and TRBJ2-1, with TRBD2 matching 11 bases. CDR1 is SEHNR and CDR2 is FQNEAQ in the germline V gene (reference sequence). The CDR3 runs 15 residues. V was clipped by 6 bases and J by 4 bases; unmatched bases: 5. The CDR3 spells CASSGSGGEYNEQFF. In DNA form, the CDR3 reads TGTGCCAGCAGTGGTAGCGGGGGGGAATACAATGAGCAGTTCTTC.

The chain has TRBV19 and TRBJ1-6; 7 positions agree with TRBD1. The germline V gene has CDR1 LNHDA and CDR2 SQIVND (reference sequence). This CDR3 has 17 amino acids. Trimming took 4 bases from V and 8 from J; bases not matched to a gene: 14. The CDR3 is CASSTSRTGGDDSPLHF. Here the CDR3 DNA reads TGTGCCAGTAGTACGAGCCGGACAGGAGGGGACGATTCACCCCTCCACTTT.

The chain has TRBV28 and TRBJ2-4, with 13 bases aligning to TRBD2. CDR1 is MDHEN and CDR2 is SYDVKM in the germline V gene. V lost 6 bases, J lost 0 bases, and 8 bases stayed unmatched. CDR3 size: 18 residues. The CDR3 nucleotides are TGTGCCAGCAGCCGGGGACTAGCGGGACTCGTAGCCAAAAACATTCAGTACTTC. It translates to CASSRGLAGLVAKNIQYF.

This chain links TRBV18 with TRBJ1-2, with TRBD1 matching over 7 bases. V shed 1 base, J shed 3 bases, and the junction held 5 bases outside the gene matches. CDR3 length: 15 amino acids. Looked up from germline, CDR1 is KGHSH and CDR2 is LQKENI. The CDR3 sequence is CASSPLEGAYYGYTF. The DNA for the CDR3 is TGTGCCAGCTCACCACTTGAGGGGGCTTACTATGGCTACACCTTC. Full variable domain (outside the CDR3, taken from reference TRBV18 and TRBJ1-2): NAGVMQNPRHLVRRRGQEARLRCSPMKGHSHVYWYRQLPEEGLKFMVYLQKENIIDESGMPKERFSAEFPKEGPSILRIQQVVRGDSAAYFCASSPLEGAYYGYTFGSGTRLTVV.

This clone was found a few times. The rearrangement joins TRBV5-6 to TRBJ2-7; D is uncertain. The V end lost 2 bases, the J end lost 5 bases, and 11 bases lay between the germline ends. The CDR3 has 13 residues. Germline loops: CDR1 SGHDT, CDR2 YYEEEE. CDR3 residues: CASSFDLGNEQYF. The CDR3 nucleotides are TGTGCCAGCAGCTTTGATCTGGGCAACGAGCAGTACTTC.

The chain recombines TRBV19 with TRBJ2-1; 9 bases map to TRBD2. The V gene's germline CDR1 is LNHDA and CDR2 SQIVND (reference sequence). The junction had 9 bases not matched to a gene; V was cut back by 4 bases and J by 11 bases. There are 14 residues in the CDR3. CDR3 protein: CASSNFRGRVKQFF. The DNA for the CDR3 is TGTGCCAGTAGTAACTTTCGCGGGAGGGTTAAGCAGTTCTTC.

This clone appeared a single time. This chain connects TRBV7-9 to TRBJ2-3; 14 bases are shared with TRBD2. V lost 2 bases and J lost 5; bases outside the gene matches: 6. The CDR3 sequence is 17 residues long. The germline V gene encodes CDR1 SEHNR and CDR2 FQNEAQ (reference sequence). CDR3 sequence: CASSLSGTSGGRDTQYF. The CDR3 bases are TGTGCCAGCAGCTTAAGCGGGACTAGCGGGGGACGAGATACGCAGTATTTT.

This clone was seen a handful of times. The chain combines TRBV5-6 with TRBJ2-2; perhaps TRBD1 as D (6 bases). Germline assignment: CDR1 SGHDT and CDR2 YYEEEE. Trimming left V 4 bases short and J 3 bases short, with 13 bases between. CDR3 length: 15 residues. The CDR3 coding sequence is TGTGCCAGCAGCACCGGGACACCTTACACCGGGGAGCTGTTTTTT. Translating gives CASSTGTPYTGELFF.

For this clone: A junction end diverges from the germline sequence, so it may reflect a read error. CDR3 sequence reads: CSVGTLQESQYF. DNA for the CDR3: TGCAGCGTCGGGACTCTCCAAGAGAGCCAGTACTTC. V is TRBV29-1 and J is TRBJ2-5, with D possibly being TRBD2 (6 bases). CDR1 and CDR2 (germline): SQVTM, ANQGSEA. The CDR3 consists of 12 residues.

Concerning this clone itself: A junction boundary mismatches the germline segment, possibly from a read error. Other DNA sequences from this sample encode an identical CDR3 as well. The CDR3 protein is CASSFGGHSGANEKLFF. The CDR3 bases are TGTGCCAGTAGTTTTGGGGGACACTCAGGTGCTAATGAAAAACTGTTTTTT. The chain links TRBV27 to TRBJ1-4; the D gene is possibly TRBD1 (6 bases). This CDR3 is 17 amino acids long. From germline, CDR1 is MNHEY and CDR2 SMNVEV (reference sequence).

The chain employs TRBV29-1 and TRBJ1-1; D possibly corresponds to TRBD1 (5 bases). CDR1 is SQVTM and CDR2 is ANQGSEA in the germline V gene. This CDR3 contains 17 residues. V lost 4 bases and J 3 bases, leaving 24 bases between the germline ends. The CDR3 coding sequence is TGCAGCGTTGTAGGAGTGGGAGGGGACGGAAGGGACACTGAAGCTTTCTTT. Amino acid sequence: CSVVGVGGDGRDTEAFF. Supplemented by reference TRBV29-1 and TRBJ1-1, the full variable domain reads SAVISQKPSRDICQRGTSLTIQCQVDSQVTMMFWYRQQPGQSLTLIATANQGSEATYESGFVIDKFPISRPNLTFSTLTVSNMSPEDSSIYLCSVVGVGGDGRDTEAFFGQGTRLTVV.

The V gene is TRBV19, the J gene TRBJ2-7; 13 bases match TRBD2. The J segment lost 2 bases and the V segment lost 4 bases, leaving 8 bases of the junction unmatched. Germline V lookup: CDR1 LNHDA, CDR2 SQIVND (reference sequence). This CDR3 region has 17 residues. The CDR3 loop is CASSTQILAGGTYEQYF. For the CDR3, the DNA is TGTGCCAGTAGTACCCAAATACTAGCGGGAGGGACCTACGAGCAGTACTTC. Using reference TRBV19 and TRBJ2-7 for the parts outside the CDR3, the full variable domain is DGGITQSPKYLFRKEGQNVTLSCEQNLNHDAMYWYRQDPGQGLRLIYYSQIVNDFQKGDIAEGYSVSREKKESFPLTVTSAQKNPTAFYLCASSTQILAGGTYEQYFGPGTRLTVT.

The chain couples TRBV18 to TRBJ2-3; a weak D match, TRBD1 (5 bases). CDR1 and CDR2 from the germline V gene are KGHSH and LQKENI. The V end lost 3 bases, the J end lost 0 bases, and 13 bases lay between the germline ends. CDR3 length equals 16 residues. The CDR3: CASSPGQGTSTDTQYF. CDR3 nucleotide sequence: TGTGCCAGCTCACCCGGACAAGGTACTAGCACAGATACGCAGTATTTT.

The V and J genes are TRBV5-4 and TRBJ2-7; D is perhaps TRBD2 (5 bases). Germline CDR1 is SGHNT and CDR2 is YYREEE (reference sequence). The CDR3 extends over 13 amino acids. Trimming removed 0 bases at V and 6 bases at J, with 10 bases between. The CDR3 region is CASSLDRGGEQYF. In DNA form, the CDR3 reads TGTGCCAGCAGCTTGGACCGGGGTGGCGAGCAGTACTTC.

The J gene is TRBJ2-1, the V gene TRBV4-1, with 14 bases that match TRBD2. With 0 bases clipped from V and 9 bases from J, the junction kept 10 bases outside the gene matches. Per germline, CDR1 MGHRA and CDR2 YSYEKL. The CDR3 sequence is 18 residues long. The CDR3 DNA reads TGCGCCAGCAGCCAAGATAGGGGACTAGCGGGAGATAACGCTGAGCAGTTCTTC. It encodes CASSQDRGLAGDNAEQFF.

This chain uses TRBV5-6 with TRBJ2-7; TRBD1 is a possible D gene (6 bases). Germline V CDR1 and CDR2: SGHDT, YYEEEE. This CDR3 is 13 amino acids long. Trimming removed 4 bases from V and 6 bases from J, with 14 bases in between. The CDR3 spells CASSLTGYGEQYF. The CDR3 coding sequence is TGTGCCAGCAGCCTGACAGGCTACGGCGAGCAGTACTTC.

Here the CDR3 reads CASSSTGTPYNEQFF. CDR3 coding DNA: TGCGCCAGCAGCTCTACAGGGACCCCCTACAATGAGCAGTTCTTC. The V and J genes are TRBV5-1 and TRBJ2-1, with D possibly being TRBD1 (6 bases). Germline lookup yields CDR1 SGHRS and CDR2 YFSETQ. The CDR3 sequence is 15 residues long. V was shortened by 3 bases and J by 2 bases, with 12 bases between the two germline ends.

The chain combines TRBV5-4 with TRBJ2-3, with 8 bases that match TRBD2. Trimming at V came to 3 bases and at J to 2 bases, leaving 5 bases not matched to a gene. From germline, CDR1 is SGHNT and CDR2 YYREEE (reference sequence). CDR3 size: 15 residues. The CDR3 nucleotides read TGTGCCAGCAGCTCGGGAGGGGACACCACAGATACGCAGTATTTT. This codes for CASSSGGDTTDTQYF.

This clone was detected a few times. The chain joins TRBV6-5 to TRBJ2-3, with 10 bases identical to TRBD1. The germline CDR1 and CDR2 sequences are MNHEY and SVGAGI. The ends lost 2 bases at V and 5 bases at J; junction bases unmatched: 4. This CDR3 comprises 15 residues. The CDR3 coding sequence is TGTGCCAGCAGTTACCGGGGACAGGGGATAGATACGCAGTATTTT. It specifies CASSYRGQGIDTQYF.

This clone occurred a few times. This sequence joins TRBV7-9 and TRBJ1-2; tentative D call: TRBD1 (6 bases). Germline V gene lookup returns CDR1 SEHNR and CDR2 FQNEAQ (reference sequence). Trimming removed 5 bases from V and 5 bases from J, with 24 bases in between. CDR3 length: 17 residues. CDR3 amino acids: CASSGTSDRYEGYGYTF. As DNA, the CDR3 is TGTGCCAGCAGCGGAACCTCAGACAGGTACGAGGGGTATGGCTACACCTTC.

This chain connects TRBV30 to TRBJ2-7; TRBD2 matches 14 bases. After removal of 3 bases from V and 4 bases from J, the junction contained 14 bases not matched to a gene. The CDR3 contains 18 residues. Germline values: CDR1 GTSNPN, CDR2 SVGIG (reference sequence). In DNA form, the CDR3 reads TGTGCCTGGAGACCGGCGGGACTAGCGGGAGTGTGGGGATACGAGCAGTACTTC. Translated, it gives CAWRPAGLAGVWGYEQYF.

In its sample, this clone was seen a few times. This chain connects TRBV30 to TRBJ2-7; 11 nucleotides agree with TRBD1. The length of the CDR3 is 15 residues. CDR1 and CDR2 from the germline V gene are GTSNPN and SVGIG (reference sequence). The trim removed 6 bases at V and 5 bases at J, leaving 12 bases unmatched. The CDR3 coding sequence is TGTGCCTGTACACTGGGACAGGGGGACGTCGACGAGCAGTACTTC. Translating it yields CACTLGQGDVDEQYF.

This chain joins TRBV5-1 and TRBJ2-7, with D tentatively TRBD1 (6 bases). The V end was cut by 0 bases, the J end by 4 bases, with 17 bases between. This CDR3 region has 16 residues. Germline V CDR1 and CDR2: SGHRS, YFSETQ. Written as DNA, the CDR3 is TGCGCCAGCAGCTTGGACTACCGGGACATCCTATACGAGCAGTACTTC. It specifies CASSLDYRDILYEQYF.

The V and J genes are TRBV27 and TRBJ1-5; possibly TRBD1 for D (6 bases). The germline CDR1 and CDR2 sequences are MNHEY and SMNVEV (reference sequence). The CDR3 has 15 residues. Between the trimmed V and J ends, which lost 2 bases and 4 bases, there was a span of 12 bases. CDR3 coding DNA: TGTGCCAGCAGTTTAGGGGGGGCGCGGAATCAGCCCCAGCATTTT. This sequence encodes CASSLGGARNQPQHF.